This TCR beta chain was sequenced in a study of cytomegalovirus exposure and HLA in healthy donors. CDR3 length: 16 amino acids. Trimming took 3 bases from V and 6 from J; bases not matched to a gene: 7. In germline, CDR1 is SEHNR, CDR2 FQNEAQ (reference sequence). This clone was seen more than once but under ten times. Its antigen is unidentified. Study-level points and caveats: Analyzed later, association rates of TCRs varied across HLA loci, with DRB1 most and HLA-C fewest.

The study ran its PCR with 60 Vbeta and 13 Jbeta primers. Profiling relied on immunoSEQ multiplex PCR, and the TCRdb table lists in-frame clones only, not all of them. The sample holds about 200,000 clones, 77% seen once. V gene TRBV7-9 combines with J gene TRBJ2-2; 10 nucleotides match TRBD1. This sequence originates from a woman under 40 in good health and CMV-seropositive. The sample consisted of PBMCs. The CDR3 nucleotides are TGTGCCAGCAGCTTCCCGGGACAGGGGTTTCCCGGGGAGCTGTTTTTT. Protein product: CASSFPGQGFPGELFF.